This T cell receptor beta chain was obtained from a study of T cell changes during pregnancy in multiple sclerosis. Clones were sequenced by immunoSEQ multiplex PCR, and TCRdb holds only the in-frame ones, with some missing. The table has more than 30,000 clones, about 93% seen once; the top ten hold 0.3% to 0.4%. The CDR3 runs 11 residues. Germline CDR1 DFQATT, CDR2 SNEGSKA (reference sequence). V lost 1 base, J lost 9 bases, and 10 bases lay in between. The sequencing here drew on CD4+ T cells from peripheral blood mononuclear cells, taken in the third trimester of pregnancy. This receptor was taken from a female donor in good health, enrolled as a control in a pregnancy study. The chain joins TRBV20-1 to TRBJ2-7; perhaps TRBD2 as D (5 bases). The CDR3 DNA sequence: TGCAGTGCTAGAGTGATCGAGGGGCAGTACTTC. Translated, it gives CSARVIEGQYF.